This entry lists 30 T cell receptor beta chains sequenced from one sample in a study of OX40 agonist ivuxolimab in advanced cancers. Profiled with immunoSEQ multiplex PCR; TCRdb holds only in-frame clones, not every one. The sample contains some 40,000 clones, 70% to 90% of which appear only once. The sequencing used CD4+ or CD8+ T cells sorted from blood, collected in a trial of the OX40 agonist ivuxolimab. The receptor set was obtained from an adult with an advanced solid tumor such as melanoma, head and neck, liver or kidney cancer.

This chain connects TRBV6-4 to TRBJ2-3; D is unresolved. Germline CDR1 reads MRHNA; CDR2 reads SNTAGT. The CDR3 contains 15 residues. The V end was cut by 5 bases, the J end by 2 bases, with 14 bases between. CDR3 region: CASSPSVDLTDTQYF. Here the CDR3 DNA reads TGTGCCAGCAGTCCGTCTGTCGACCTCACAGATACGCAGTATTTT.

CDR3 in amino acids: CASSQDIMNTEAFF. The CDR3 region has the DNA TGCGCCAGCAGCCAAGATATAATGAACACTGAAGCTTTCTTT. This chain links TRBV4-1 with TRBJ1-1; D remains ambiguous. CDR1 is MGHRA, CDR2 YSYEKL, per germline. The CDR3 covers 14 residues. The V end was cut by 0 bases, the J end by 0 bases, with 5 bases between.

CDR3 DNA: TGTGCCAGCAGTCCTCTGCGCGGGGGAGCTTTCTTT. Translated, it gives CASSPLRGGAFF. The chain employs TRBV28 and TRBJ1-1; possibly TRBD1 for D (5 bases). This CDR3 spans 12 amino acids. V lost 5 bases and J 10 bases, leaving 14 bases between the germline ends. Germline-derived CDR1 and CDR2 are MDHEN and SYDVKM. The whole variable domain, remainder taken from reference TRBV28 and TRBJ1-1, is DVKVTQSSRYLVKRTGEKVFLECVQDMDHENMFWYRQDPGLGLRLIYFSYDVKMKEKGDIPEGYSVSREKKERFSLILESASTNQTSMYLCASSPLRGGAFFGQGTRLTVV.

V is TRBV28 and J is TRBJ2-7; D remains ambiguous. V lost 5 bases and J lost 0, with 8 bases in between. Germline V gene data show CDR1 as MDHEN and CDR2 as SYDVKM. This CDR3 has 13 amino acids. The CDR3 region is CASSKAISYEQYF. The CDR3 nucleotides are TGTGCCAGCAGTAAGGCGATCTCCTACGAGCAGTACTTC.

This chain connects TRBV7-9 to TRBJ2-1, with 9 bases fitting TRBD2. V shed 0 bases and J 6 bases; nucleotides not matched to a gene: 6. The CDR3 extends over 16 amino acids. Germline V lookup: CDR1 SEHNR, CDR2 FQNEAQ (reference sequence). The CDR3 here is CASSLAHAGLANEQFF. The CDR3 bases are TGTGCCAGCAGCTTAGCGCACGCGGGACTAGCCAATGAGCAGTTCTTC.

The CDR3 is CASMGTGALNQPQHF. CDR3 in DNA: TGTGCCAGTATGGGGACAGGGGCTCTCAATCAGCCCCAGCATTTT. The chain links TRBV19 to TRBJ1-5; 10 nucleotides match TRBD1. The CDR3 runs 15 residues. Germline V gene lookup returns CDR1 LNHDA and CDR2 SQIVND (reference sequence). V lost 7 bases to trimming and J lost 3 bases; unmatched junction nucleotides: 6.

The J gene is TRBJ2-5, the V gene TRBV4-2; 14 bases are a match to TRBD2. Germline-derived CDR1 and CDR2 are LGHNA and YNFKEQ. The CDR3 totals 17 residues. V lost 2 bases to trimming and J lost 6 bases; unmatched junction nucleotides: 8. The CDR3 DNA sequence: TGTGCCAGCAGCCAACCCACGACTAGCGGGGGGGCCCAGACCCAGTACTTC. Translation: CASSQPTTSGGAQTQYF.

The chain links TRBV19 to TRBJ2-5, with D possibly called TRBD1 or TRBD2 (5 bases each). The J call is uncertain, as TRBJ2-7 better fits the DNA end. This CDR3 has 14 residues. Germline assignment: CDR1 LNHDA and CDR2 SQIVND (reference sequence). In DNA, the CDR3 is TGTGCCAGACTCCCGGGGAGAGGGGCCTGCGAGCAGTACTTC. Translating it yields CARLPGRGACEQYF.

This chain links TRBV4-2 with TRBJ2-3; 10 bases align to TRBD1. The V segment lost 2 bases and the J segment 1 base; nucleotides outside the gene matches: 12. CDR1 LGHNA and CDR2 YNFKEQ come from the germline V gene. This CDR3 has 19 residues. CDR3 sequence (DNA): TGTGCCAGCAGCCAAAGAGGACCGGGACAGGGGATCGGCACAGATACGCAGTATTTT. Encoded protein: CASSQRGPGQGIGTDTQYF.

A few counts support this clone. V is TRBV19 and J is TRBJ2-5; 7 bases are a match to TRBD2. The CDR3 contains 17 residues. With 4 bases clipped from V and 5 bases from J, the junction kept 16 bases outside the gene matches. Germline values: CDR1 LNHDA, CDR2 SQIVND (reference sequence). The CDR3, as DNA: TGTGCCAGTAGTAAACAGACTAGCTTAGTTAACACGGAGACCCAGTACTTC. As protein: CASSKQTSLVNTETQYF.

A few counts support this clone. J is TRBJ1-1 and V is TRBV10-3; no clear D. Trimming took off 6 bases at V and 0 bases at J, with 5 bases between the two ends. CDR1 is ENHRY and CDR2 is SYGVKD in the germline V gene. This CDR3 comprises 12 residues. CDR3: CAIRQMNTEAFF. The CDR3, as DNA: TGTGCCATCAGGCAGATGAACACTGAAGCTTTCTTT.

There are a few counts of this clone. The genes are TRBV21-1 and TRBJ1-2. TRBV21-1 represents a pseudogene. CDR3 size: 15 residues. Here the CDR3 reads CASSKEGGWYYGYTF. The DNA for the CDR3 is TGTGCCAGCAGCAAAGAGGGGGGCTGGTACTATGGCTACACCTTC.

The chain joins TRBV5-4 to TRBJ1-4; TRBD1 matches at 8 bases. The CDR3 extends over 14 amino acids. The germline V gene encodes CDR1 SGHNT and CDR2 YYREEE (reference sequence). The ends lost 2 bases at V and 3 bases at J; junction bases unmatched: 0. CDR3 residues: CASSLQGANEKLFF. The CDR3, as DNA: TGTGCCAGCAGCTTACAGGGGGCTAATGAAAAACTGTTTTTT.

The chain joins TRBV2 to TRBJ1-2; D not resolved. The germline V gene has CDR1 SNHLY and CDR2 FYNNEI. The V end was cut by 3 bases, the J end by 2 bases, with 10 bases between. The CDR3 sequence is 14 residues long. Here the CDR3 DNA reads TGTGCCAGCAGTGATCGCCGGAGAAACTATGGCTACACCTTC. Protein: CASSDRRRNYGYTF.

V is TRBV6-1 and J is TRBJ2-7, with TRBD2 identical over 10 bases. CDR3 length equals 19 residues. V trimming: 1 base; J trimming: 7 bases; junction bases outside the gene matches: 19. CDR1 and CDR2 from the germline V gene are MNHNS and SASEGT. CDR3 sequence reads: CASSEGEGLAGELLREQYF. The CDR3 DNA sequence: TGTGCCAGCAGTGAAGGAGAGGGGCTAGCGGGGGAACTTCTAAGGGAGCAGTACTTC.

The CDR3, as DNA: TGTGCCAGCAGCGTGGGGGGTTTTTCAGGCGATGAGCAGTTCTTC. Its translation: CASSVGGFSGDEQFF. The rearrangement uses TRBV5-4 and TRBJ2-1; D is perhaps TRBD2 (6 bases). V was cut by 4 bases and J by 8 bases, with 19 bases left in between. Germline V lookup: CDR1 SGHNT, CDR2 YYREEE (reference sequence). The CDR3 sequence is 15 residues long.

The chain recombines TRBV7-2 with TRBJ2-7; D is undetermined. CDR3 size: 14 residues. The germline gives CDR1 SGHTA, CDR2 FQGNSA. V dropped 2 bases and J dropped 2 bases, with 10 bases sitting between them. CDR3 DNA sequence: TGTGCCAGCAGCTTACTACCTTCGACCTACGAGCAGTACTTC. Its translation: CASSLLPSTYEQYF. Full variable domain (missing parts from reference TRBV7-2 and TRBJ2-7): GAGVSQSPSNKVTEKGKDVELRCDPISGHTALYWYRQSLGQGLEFLIYFQGNSAPDKSGLPSDRFSAERTGGSVSTLTIQRTQQEDSAVYLCASSLLPSTYEQYFGPGTRLTVT.

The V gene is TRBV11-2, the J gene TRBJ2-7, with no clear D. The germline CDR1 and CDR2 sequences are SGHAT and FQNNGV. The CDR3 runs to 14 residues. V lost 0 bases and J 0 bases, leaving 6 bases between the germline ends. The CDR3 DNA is TGTGCCAGCAGCTTAGATCGATTCTCCTACGAGCAGTACTTC. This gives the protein CASSLDRFSYEQYF.

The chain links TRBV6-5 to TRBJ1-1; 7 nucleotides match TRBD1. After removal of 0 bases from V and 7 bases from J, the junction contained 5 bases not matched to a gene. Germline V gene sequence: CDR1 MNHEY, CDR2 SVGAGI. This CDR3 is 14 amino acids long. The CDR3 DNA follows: TGTGCCAGCAGTTACTCGACCGGGACAGTTGAAGCTTTCTTT. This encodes CASSYSTGTVEAFF.

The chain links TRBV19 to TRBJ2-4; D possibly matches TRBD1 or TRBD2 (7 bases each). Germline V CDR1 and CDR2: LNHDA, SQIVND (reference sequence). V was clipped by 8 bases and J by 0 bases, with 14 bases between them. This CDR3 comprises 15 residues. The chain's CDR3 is CASGGDSIAKNIQYF. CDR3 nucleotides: TGTGCCAGTGGGGGGGACAGCATAGCCAAAAACATTCAGTACTTC.

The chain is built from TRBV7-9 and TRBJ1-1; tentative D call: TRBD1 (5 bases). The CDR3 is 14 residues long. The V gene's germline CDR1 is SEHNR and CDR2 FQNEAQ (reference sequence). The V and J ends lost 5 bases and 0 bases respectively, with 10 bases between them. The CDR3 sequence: CASSRGTLNTEAFF. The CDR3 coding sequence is TGTGCCAGCAGCCGCGGGACGCTGAACACTGAAGCTTTCTTT.

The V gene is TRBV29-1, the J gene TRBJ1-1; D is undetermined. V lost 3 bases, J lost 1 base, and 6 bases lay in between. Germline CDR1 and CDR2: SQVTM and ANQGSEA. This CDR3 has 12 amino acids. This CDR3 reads CSVDYGNTEAFF. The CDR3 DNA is TGCAGCGTTGATTACGGGAACACTGAAGCTTTCTTT.

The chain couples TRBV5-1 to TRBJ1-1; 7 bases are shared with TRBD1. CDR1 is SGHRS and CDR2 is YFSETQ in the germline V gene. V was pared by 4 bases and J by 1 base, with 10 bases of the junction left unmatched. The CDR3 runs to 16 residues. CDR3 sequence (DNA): TGCGCCAGCAGCCTTGGCCTCGGGACAGAGAACACTGAAGCTTTCTTT. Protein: CASSLGLGTENTEAFF. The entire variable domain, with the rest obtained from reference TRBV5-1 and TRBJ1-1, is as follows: KAGVTQTPRYLIKTRGQQVTLSCSPISGHRSVSWYQQTPGQGLQFLFEYFSETQRNKGNFPGRFSGRQFSNSRSEMNVSTLELGDSALYLCASSLGLGTENTEAFFGQGTRLTVV.

The CDR3 region is CASSSTGSTQYF. CDR3 bases: TGTGCCAGCAGCTCGACAGGGTCCACGCAGTATTTT. V and J are TRBV7-9 and TRBJ2-3, with TRBD1 matching 7 bases. The CDR3 sequence is 12 residues long. J gave up 9 bases and V 4 bases, and 4 bases lay outside the gene matches. Germline V gene sequence: CDR1 SEHNR, CDR2 FQNEAQ (reference sequence). Together with reference TRBV7-9 and TRBJ2-3, the CDR3 gives the full variable domain: DTGVSQNPRHKITKRGQNVTFRCDPISEHNRLYWYRQTLGQGPEFLTYFQNEAQLEKSRLLSDRFSAERPKGSFSTLEIQRTEQGDSAMYLCASSSTGSTQYFGPGTRLTVL.

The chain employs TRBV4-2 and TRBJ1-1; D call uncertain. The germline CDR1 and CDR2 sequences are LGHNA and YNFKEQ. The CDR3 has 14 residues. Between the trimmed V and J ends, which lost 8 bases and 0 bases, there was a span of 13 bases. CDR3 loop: CASLNSGVNTEAFF. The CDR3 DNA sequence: TGTGCCAGCTTAAACAGCGGAGTGAACACTGAAGCTTTCTTT.

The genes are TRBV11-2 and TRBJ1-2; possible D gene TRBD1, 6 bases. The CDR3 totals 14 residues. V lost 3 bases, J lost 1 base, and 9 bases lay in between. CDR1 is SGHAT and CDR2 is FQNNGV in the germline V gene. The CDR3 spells CASSFQGNNYGYTF. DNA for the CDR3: TGTGCCAGCAGCTTTCAGGGGAATAACTATGGCTACACCTTC.

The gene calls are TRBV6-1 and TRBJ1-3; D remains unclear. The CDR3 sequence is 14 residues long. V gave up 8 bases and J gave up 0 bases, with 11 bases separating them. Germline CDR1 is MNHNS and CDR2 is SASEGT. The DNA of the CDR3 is TGTGCCAGCCGAAACATTTACTCTGGAAACACCATATATTTT. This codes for CASRNIYSGNTIYF.

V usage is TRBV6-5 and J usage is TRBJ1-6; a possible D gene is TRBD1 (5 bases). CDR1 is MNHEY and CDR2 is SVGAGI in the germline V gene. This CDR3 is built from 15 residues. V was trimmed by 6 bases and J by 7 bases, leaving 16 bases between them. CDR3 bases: TGTGCCAGCAGATACCCGGGACGGAAAAATTCACCCCTCCACTTT. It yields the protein CASRYPGRKNSPLHF.

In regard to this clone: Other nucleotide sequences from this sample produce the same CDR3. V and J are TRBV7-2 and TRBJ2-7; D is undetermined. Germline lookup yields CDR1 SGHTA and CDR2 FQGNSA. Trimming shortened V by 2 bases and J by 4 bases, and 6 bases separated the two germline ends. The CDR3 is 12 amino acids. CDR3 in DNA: TGTGCCAGCAGCTTATCAGGTTACGAGCAGTACTTC. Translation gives CASSLSGYEQYF.

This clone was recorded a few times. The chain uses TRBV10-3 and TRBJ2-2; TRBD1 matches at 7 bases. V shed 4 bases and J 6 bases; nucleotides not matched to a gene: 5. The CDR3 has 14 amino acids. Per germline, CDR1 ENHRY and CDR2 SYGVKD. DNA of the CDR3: TGTGCCATCAGTGCCACAGGGGTTTCCGGGGAGCTGTTTTTT. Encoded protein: CAISATGVSGELFF.